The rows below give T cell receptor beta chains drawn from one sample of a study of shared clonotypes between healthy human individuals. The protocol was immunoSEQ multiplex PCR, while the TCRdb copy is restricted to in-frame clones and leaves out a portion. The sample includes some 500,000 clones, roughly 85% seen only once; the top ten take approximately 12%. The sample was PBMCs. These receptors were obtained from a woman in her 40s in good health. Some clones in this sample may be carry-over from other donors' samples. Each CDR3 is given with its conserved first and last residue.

CDR3 protein: CASSQPGLAGGSGELFF
CDR3 length: 17
V gene: TRBV4-1

CDR3 protein: CATRDFGANVLTF
CDR3 length: 13
V gene: TRBV28

CDR3 protein: CASSAIPGSAGEQYF
CDR3 length: 15
V gene: TRBV9

CDR3 protein: CASSQTGENIQYF
CDR3 length: 13
V gene: TRBV6-5

CDR3 protein: CASSSPTGTSGRPVF
CDR3 length: 15
V gene: TRBV6-5

CDR3 protein: CASSTQGRRQFF
CDR3 length: 12
V gene: TRBV19

CDR3 protein: CASSLDPTGFGTEAFF
CDR3 length: 16
V gene: TRBV5-4

CDR3 protein: CASSQEAVLGGLAGEVETQYF
CDR3 length: 21
V gene: TRBV4-3

CDR3 protein: CASSPLQGWQETQYF
CDR3 length: 15
V gene: TRBV18

CDR3 protein: CASSPPPAGFTDTQYF
CDR3 length: 16
V gene: TRBV28

CDR3 protein: CASSQVGQGGEKLFF
CDR3 length: 15
V gene: TRBV4-2

CDR3 protein: CASSRNQDEKLFF
CDR3 length: 13
V gene: TRBV5-4

CDR3 protein: CASSAGLASNEQYF
CDR3 length: 14
V gene: TRBV7-3

CDR3 protein: CASSVGVRGFSGNTIYF
CDR3 length: 17
V gene: TRBV9

CDR3 protein: CASSRTGGYYGYTF
CDR3 length: 14
V gene: TRBV27

CDR3 protein: CASSLSWETQYF
CDR3 length: 12
V gene: TRBV28

CDR3 protein: CATSRDTATYNEQFF
CDR3 length: 15
V gene: TRBV15

CDR3 protein: CASSPPYGYTF
CDR3 length: 11
V gene: TRBV9

CDR3 protein: CASTKDRGAGTEAFF
CDR3 length: 15
V gene: TRBV2

CDR3 protein: CASRVPPGTSTDTQYF
CDR3 length: 16
V gene: TRBV28

CDR3 protein: CASSPRTGREQYF
CDR3 length: 13
V gene: TRBV5-5

CDR3 protein: CASSWESYNEQFF
CDR3 length: 13
V gene: TRBV5-4

CDR3 protein: CASSLLAGHNEQFF
CDR3 length: 14
V gene: TRBV5-8

CDR3 protein: CASTRAGYEQFF
CDR3 length: 12
V gene: TRBV2

CDR3 protein: CASSYSGEQFF
CDR3 length: 11
V gene: TRBV6-5

CDR3 protein: CASSRGYNEQFF
CDR3 length: 12
V gene: TRBV18

CDR3 protein: CASALYWRNEQFF
CDR3 length: 13
V gene: TRBV13

CDR3 protein: CASILSRGSGTDTQYF
CDR3 length: 16
V gene: TRBV7-2

CDR3 protein: CASSEGGGLLRTPLF
CDR3 length: 15
V gene: TRBV2

CDR3 protein: CASSLESQYTEAFF
CDR3 length: 14
V gene: TRBV7-6

CDR3 protein: CASSFRQGAPEAFF
CDR3 length: 14
V gene: TRBV7-2

CDR3 protein: CASSPQNRAGEQFF
CDR3 length: 14
V gene: TRBV11-2

CDR3 protein: CASSALGQGRTGELFF
CDR3 length: 16
V gene: TRBV2

CDR3 protein: CASSIPRDSAYNEQFF
CDR3 length: 16
V gene: TRBV5-8

CDR3 protein: CASRISGTSYNEQFF
CDR3 length: 15
V gene: TRBV28

CDR3 protein: CASSLVVDRGLYEQYF
CDR3 length: 16
V gene: TRBV5-1

CDR3 protein: CASNGLAGVSIYEQYF
CDR3 length: 16
V gene: TRBV21-1

CDR3 protein: CASNDRGRGNQPQHF
CDR3 length: 15
V gene: TRBV19

CDR3 protein: CASSGRQGLHTEAFF
CDR3 length: 15
V gene: TRBV9

CDR3 protein: CASSAPATSFYEQYF
CDR3 length: 15
V gene: TRBV7-3

CDR3 protein: CASRPIAGSSYNEQFF
CDR3 length: 16
V gene: TRBV7-9

CDR3 protein: CASSPSRWETQYF
CDR3 length: 13
V gene: TRBV5-1

CDR3 protein: CASSQRGLAGTDTQYF
CDR3 length: 16
V gene: TRBV4-1

CDR3 protein: CASSLNGQGYTGELFF
CDR3 length: 16
V gene: TRBV5-1

CDR3 protein: CASSPRSQGGSEQYF
CDR3 length: 15
V gene: TRBV18

CDR3 protein: CASSSSGRTDTQYF
CDR3 length: 14
V gene: TRBV5-4

CDR3 protein: CASSQGRGEADTQYF
CDR3 length: 15
V gene: TRBV7-9

CDR3 protein: CASSPSIGANVLTF
CDR3 length: 14
V gene: TRBV28

CDR3 protein: CASSRTGANYGYTF
CDR3 length: 14
V gene: TRBV27

CDR3 protein: CASSALLAGVRDTQYF
CDR3 length: 16
V gene: TRBV25-1

CDR3 protein: CASSRGALSGQETQYF
CDR3 length: 16
V gene: TRBV9

CDR3 protein: CASSLGLSYEQYF
CDR3 length: 13
V gene: TRBV6-5

CDR3 protein: CAIRQGSYEQYF
CDR3 length: 12
V gene: TRBV10-3